These T cell receptor beta chains were read from a single sample in a study of cytomegalovirus exposure and HLA in healthy donors. Some clones are missing from TCRdb's copy, which holds only in-frame ones; the method was immunoSEQ multiplex PCR. Seen here are 150,000 to 200,000 clones, about nine tenths observed once, and the top ten hold about 7.2%. Sample: PBMCs. The receptors were gathered from a man aged 30 to 39 in good health and CMV-seropositive. Both conserved end residues are part of each CDR3. The D gene is left open where the match is weak.

>-|TRBV11-1|TRBJ1-1
CASSLVGSPSNTEAFF
>-|TRBV19|TRBJ1-1
CASREPGRIRGTEAFF
>-|TRBV5-1|TRBJ1-2
CASSLGTTNYGYTF
>-|TRBV6-6|TRBJ1-2
CASSYSGQYGYTF
>-|TRBV9|TRBJ1-1
CASSVTDTEAFF
>-|TRBV19|TRBJ2-2
CASIKKNTGELFF
>TRBD2|TRBV2|TRBJ2-7
CASSLQGLAGVEQYF
>-|TRBV5-4|TRBJ2-3
CASSLVSTPDTQYF
>-|TRBV13|TRBJ2-3
CASSHEYFTSSRPTDTQYF
>-|TRBV27|TRBJ1-2
CASWTTSLDYGYTF
>-|TRBV11-3|TRBJ2-7
CASSLGRQTGHEQYF
>TRBD1|TRBV28|TRBJ2-1
CATLNRQGGNEQFF
>TRBD1|TRBV30|TRBJ1-1
CAWDRGRRKEAFF
>TRBD2|TRBV5-6|TRBJ2-3
CASSLEVLAGGLDTQYF
>-|TRBV7-2|TRBJ1-4
CASSLRGEDEKLFF
>-|TRBV19|TRBJ1-1
CASSIGQSNTEAFF
>-|TRBV6-5|TRBJ2-4
CASSEGLAKNIQYF
>-|TRBV9|TRBJ1-5
CASSVGGNWGNQPQHF
>TRBD1|TRBV28|TRBJ2-3
CASSLNRGVHTQYF
>TRBD2|TRBV2|TRBJ2-2
CASRPGTSGTGELFF
>TRBD1|TRBV28|TRBJ1-2
CASRLGTAGQGVGYTF
>TRBD1|TRBV6-6|TRBJ1-2
CASSYHQGAGYTF
>TRBD1|TRBV11-2|TRBJ1-2
CASSPYSGTGIYEESF
>-|TRBV28|TRBJ1-2
CASGLQDYGYTF
>-|TRBV6-5|TRBJ1-1
CAKDRTMNTEAFF
>-|TRBV9|TRBJ1-1
CASSVVTVSENTEAFF
>-|TRBV6-1|TRBJ2-1
CASRARTEAFF
>-|TRBV10-3|TRBJ2-7
CATRWGDAYEQYF
>TRBD1|TRBV15|TRBJ2-1
CATSRDPGTVFYEQFF